This paragraph covers one T cell receptor (beta chain) sequence. Germline CDR1 and CDR2: LGHNA and YSLEER. CDR3 size: 13 residues. V gave up 0 bases and J gave up 2 bases, with 4 bases separating them. This sample is drawn from a study of blood T cell repertoires in COVID-19. Whole-study context: COVID-19 samples, acute and convalescent, were from the United States, Italy and Spain.

Recovery among Cohort 3 donors was established by two negative PCRs, clearance, or symptom resolution. As originally analysed: From reference gene primer amplification, estimates of nucleated cell counts were derived. The method was immunoSEQ multiplex PCR; TCRdb's version includes in-frame clones alone and lacks a portion of them. The V and J calls and clone size are taken from that table; D and trimming were inferred from the DNA. The sample has around 230,000 clones, about 88% seen once. The specimen was PBMCs or T cells enriched from blood (not recorded which). The receptor was isolated from a woman in her thirties who had recovered from COVID-19. V gene TRBV4-3 combines with J gene TRBJ1-1; D remains ambiguous. The CDR3: CASSQDYNTEAFF. The DNA of the CDR3 is TGCGCCAGCAGCCAAGACTATAACACTGAAGCTTTCTTT.